The 9 T cell receptor beta chains given below trace back to one sample, sequenced in a study of T cells after yellow fever vaccination (dated by TCRdb to the late 2010s). The library was made by 5' RACE. Instrument used: Illumina HiSeq 2500. Through fastp at Q25 and MiXCR, TCRdb rebuilt clones from the public reads, retaining in-frame beta chains. Rows matching on CDR3 protein sequence are summarized as one entry with the most common DNA and genes. A total of under 200,000 distinct CDR3 sequences appear in this sample, approximately 6.8% of them only once. The ten most abundant clones make up approximately 2.4% of the sample. What the treatment or condition label conveys for this sample: live attenuated yellow fever vaccine strain. This sample comprised CD4+ T cells sorted from PBMCs, obtained less than 6 days after the first yellow fever vaccination. The receptors shown here come from a man aged 18 to 30 who received the YFV17D yellow fever vaccine.

The J gene is TRBJ2-7, the V gene TRBV5-1; TRBD1 matches 7 bases. The CDR3 loop spans 17 amino acids. Looked up from germline, CDR1 is SGHRS and CDR2 is YFSETQ. The J segment lost 0 bases and the V segment lost 4 bases, leaving 13 bases of the junction unmatched. Here the CDR3 reads CASSPGQDSRSSYEQYF. The CDR3, as DNA: TGCGCCAGCAGCCCCGGACAGGATTCTAGGAGCTCCTACGAGCAGTACTTC.

In its sample, this clonotype was seen many times. V gene TRBV14 combines with J gene TRBJ2-5, with D uncertain. The CDR3 length is 11 residues. Between the trimmed V and J ends, which lost 3 bases and 5 bases, there was a span of 4 bases. CDR1 and CDR2 (germline): SGHDN, FVKESK. The CDR3 coding sequence is TGTGCCAGCAGCCAGAGGGAGACCCAGTACTTC. Translating gives CASSQRETQYF.

There are a few counts of this clonotype. This chain links TRBV5-1 with TRBJ2-5; the match to TRBD1 covers 8 bases. The trim removed 1 base at V and 3 bases at J, leaving 5 bases unmatched. The CDR3 loop spans 15 amino acids. Germline CDR1 is SGHRS and CDR2 is YFSETQ. The CDR3 region has the DNA TGCGCCAGCAGCTTGCTACAGGGGGGAGAAGAGACCCAGTACTTC. Amino acid sequence: CASSLLQGGEETQYF.

In this sample, this clonotype turned up many times. The V gene is TRBV5-1, the J gene TRBJ2-5; maybe TRBD2 (7 bases). The ends were cut back, 0 bases at V and 1 base at J, with 13 bases in the middle. Per the germline V gene, CDR1 is SGHRS and CDR2 is YFSETQ. The CDR3 loop spans 16 amino acids. The CDR3 sequence: CASSLAEGGIQETQYF. For the CDR3, the DNA is TGCGCCAGCAGCTTGGCCGAGGGGGGGATCCAAGAGACCCAGTACTTC. The full variable domain, completed using reference TRBV5-1 and TRBJ2-5, is KAGVTQTPRYLIKTRGQQVTLSCSPISGHRSVSWYQQTPGQGLQFLFEYFSETQRNKGNFPGRFSGRQFSNSRSEMNVSTLELGDSALYLCASSLAEGGIQETQYFGPGTRLLVL.

The V and J genes are TRBV5-1 and TRBJ1-2; D remains ambiguous. In germline, CDR1 is SGHRS, CDR2 YFSETQ. The CDR3 spans 14 residues. Trimming pared 5 bases from V and 8 bases from J, leaving 19 bases between. CDR3 in DNA: TGCGCCAGCAGTTTCGGGTCCTCTAACCCAGGCTACACCTTC. This sequence encodes CASSFGSSNPGYTF.

In this sample, this clonotype turned up many times. The V gene is TRBV12-3 or TRBV12-4, the J gene TRBJ1-5; 9 bases are shared with TRBD1. The CDR3 is 15 amino acids. The V gene end was trimmed by 5 bases and the J gene end by 5 bases; junction bases not matched to a gene: 7. CDR3 bases: TGTGCCAGCAGTCCGGGACAGGGTTTCGATCAGCCCCAGCATTTT. Residues: CASSPGQGFDQPQHF.

The table lists this clonotype with many counts. This sequence joins TRBV5-4 and TRBJ2-2; D is perhaps TRBD2 (6 bases). With 6 bases removed from V and 7 bases from J, the gap between germline ends came to 13 bases. The CDR3 is made up of 13 amino acids. CDR1 and CDR2 (germline): SGHNT, YYREEE (reference sequence). The CDR3: CASIGGPGGELFF. The CDR3 DNA sequence: TGTGCCAGCATCGGGGGTCCCGGCGGGGAGCTGTTTTTT.

This clonotype has a count of ten or more. This chain uses TRBV6-1 with TRBJ2-5; tentatively, D is TRBD2 (6 bases). CDR3 length equals 15 residues. Looked up from germline, CDR1 is MNHNS and CDR2 is SASEGT. The V and J ends lost 6 bases and 4 bases respectively, with 18 bases between them. In DNA, the CDR3 is TGTGCCAGCAGCACCGCGGACCGCGGGGTAGAGACCCAGTACTTC. Encoded protein: CASSTADRGVETQYF.

This clonotype was detected a few times. DNA for the CDR3: TGTGCCAGCAGCCAAAATCTGGCTGGCCGGGGGGGAGACACCATATATTTT. Protein product: CASSQNLAGRGGDTIYF. The chain is built from TRBV3-1 and TRBJ1-3, with a possible D match to TRBD1 (5 bases). The V gene lost 2 bases and the J gene lost 8 bases, with 22 bases spanning the gap. This CDR3 has 17 amino acids. The V gene's germline CDR1 is LGHDT and CDR2 YNNKEL (reference sequence).